This is a list of T cell receptor beta chains from one sample in a study of technical replicates of blood from several donors. The protocol was immunoSEQ multiplex PCR, while the TCRdb copy is restricted to in-frame clones and leaves out a portion. The sample records tens of thousands of clones, 96% being singletons. Sequenced material: T cells isolated from PBMCs. Receptors originate from a human donor in good health. CDR3s include the opening cysteine and the closing phenylalanine or tryptophan. D genes are given only for firm matches. Some rows have no size entry. The others give once, few or many, or a class for an expanded clone.

CDR3 protein: CASSLVGTSQGETQYF; CDR3 DNA: TGTGCCAGCAGCTTAGTAGGGACTTCTCAGGGAGAGACCCAGTACTTC; D gene: NA; clone size: NA; V gene: TRBV7-9; J gene: TRBJ2-5
CDR3 protein: CASSFSDRVSDTQYF; CDR3 DNA: TGTGCCAGCAGCTTTTCTGACAGGGTGTCAGATACGCAGTATTTT; D gene: TRBD1; clone size: NA; V gene: TRBV7-9; J gene: TRBJ2-3
CDR3 protein: CAIWDRPLAKNIQYF; CDR3 DNA: TGTGCCATCTGGGACAGGCCTCTAGCCAAAAACATTCAGTACTTC; D gene: TRBD1; clone size: NA; V gene: TRBV19; J gene: TRBJ2-4
CDR3 protein: CAWSVQLAAYNEQFF; CDR3 DNA: TGTGCCTGGAGTGTACAACTAGCGGCCTACAATGAGCAGTTCTTC; D gene: TRBD2; clone size: few; V gene: TRBV30; J gene: TRBJ2-1
CDR3 protein: CASSLFSENDNEQFF; CDR3 DNA: TGTGCCAGCAGCTTGTTCTCGGAGAATGACAATGAGCAGTTCTTC; D gene: NA; clone size: NA; V gene: TRBV5-6; J gene: TRBJ2-1
CDR3 protein: CASSRDRDRDEKLFF; CDR3 DNA: TGTGCCAGCAGTCGAGACCGGGACAGGGATGAAAAACTGTTTTTT; D gene: TRBD1; clone size: NA; V gene: TRBV6-5; J gene: TRBJ1-4
CDR3 protein: CASSTGGDGYGYTF; CDR3 DNA: TGTGCCAGCAGCACCGGAGGGGATGGCTATGGCTACACCTTC; D gene: NA; clone size: NA; V gene: TRBV7-9; J gene: TRBJ1-2
CDR3 protein: CASSQLIHTEAFF; CDR3 DNA: TGCGCCAGCAGCCAATTAATTCACACTGAAGCTTTCTTT; D gene: NA; clone size: NA; V gene: TRBV4-3; J gene: TRBJ1-1
CDR3 protein: CASSDSPSTGELFF; CDR3 DNA: TGTGCCAGCAGTGACTCGCCGAGCACCGGGGAGCTGTTTTTT; D gene: NA; clone size: NA; V gene: TRBV6-4; J gene: TRBJ2-2
CDR3 protein: CASSYRGEAFF; CDR3 DNA: TGTGCCAGCAGTTACCGGGGAGAAGCTTTCTTT; D gene: NA; clone size: NA; V gene: TRBV27; J gene: TRBJ1-1
CDR3 protein: CASSYASPTDTQYF; CDR3 DNA: TGCGCCAGCAGCTACGCGTCCCCCACAGATACGCAGTATTTT; D gene: NA; clone size: NA; V gene: TRBV5-1; J gene: TRBJ2-3
CDR3 protein: CASSQDKLLGAGAGTDTQYF; CDR3 DNA: TGCGCCAGCAGCCAAGATAAATTGTTAGGGGCGGGAGCGGGCACAGATACGCAGTATTTT; D gene: TRBD2; clone size: NA; V gene: TRBV4-1; J gene: TRBJ2-3
CDR3 protein: CASSLVRAGNPLSGANVLTF; CDR3 DNA: TGTGCCAGCAGCTTAGTAAGAGCGGGAAACCCCCTCTCTGGGGCCAACGTCCTGACTTTC; D gene: TRBD2; clone size: NA; V gene: TRBV11-3; J gene: TRBJ2-6
CDR3 protein: CASEHVQGAASTDTQYF; CDR3 DNA: TGTGCCAGCGAACACGTGCAGGGGGCCGCTAGCACAGATACGCAGTATTTT; D gene: TRBD1; clone size: once; V gene: TRBV7-9; J gene: TRBJ2-3
CDR3 protein: CSVDGQEVYGYTF; CDR3 DNA: TGCAGCGTTGACGGACAGGAGGTCTATGGCTACACCTTC; D gene: TRBD1; clone size: NA; V gene: TRBV29-1; J gene: TRBJ1-2
CDR3 protein: CASSRTGGRGMAFF; CDR3 DNA: TGTGCCAGCAGCCGCACAGGCGGGCGGGGGATGGCTTTCTTT; D gene: NA; clone size: NA; V gene: TRBV13; J gene: TRBJ1-1
CDR3 protein: CASSIEREGNEQFF; CDR3 DNA: TGTGCCAGTAGTATAGAGCGGGAGGGAAATGAGCAGTTCTTC; D gene: TRBD2; clone size: once; V gene: TRBV19; J gene: TRBJ2-1
CDR3 protein: CASSLVRQVPDTQYF; CDR3 DNA: TGTGCCAGCAGTTTAGTACGACAGGTTCCAGATACGCAGTATTTT; D gene: NA; clone size: NA; V gene: TRBV27; J gene: TRBJ2-3
CDR3 protein: CASSLVTAGGTDTQYF; CDR3 DNA: TGTGCCAGCAGCTTAGTAACGGCGGGAGGTACAGATACGCAGTATTTT; D gene: TRBD2; clone size: NA; V gene: TRBV11-3; J gene: TRBJ2-3
CDR3 protein: CASSPGLGFKETQYF; CDR3 DNA: TGTGCCAGCAGCCCGGGACTAGGGTTCAAAGAGACCCAGTACTTC; D gene: TRBD2; clone size: few; V gene: TRBV7-9; J gene: TRBJ2-5
CDR3 protein: CASSLSFGQGLSGANVLTF; CDR3 DNA: TGTGCCAGCAGCTTGAGTTTTGGACAGGGGCTCTCTGGGGCCAACGTCCTGACTTTC; D gene: TRBD1; clone size: NA; V gene: TRBV5-4; J gene: TRBJ2-6
CDR3 protein: CASSPGQGGTYEQYF; CDR3 DNA: TGTGCCAGCAGCCCTGGACAGGGGGGAACCTACGAGCAGTACTTC; D gene: TRBD1; clone size: once; V gene: TRBV28; J gene: TRBJ2-7
CDR3 protein: CASSLGRQEQYF; CDR3 DNA: TGTGCCAGCAGCTTAGGGCGACAGGAGCAGTACTTC; D gene: NA; clone size: NA; V gene: TRBV7-9; J gene: TRBJ2-7
CDR3 protein: CASSSGRDRGLGGETQYF; CDR3 DNA: TGTGCCAGCAGCTCCGGCCGGGACAGGGGGCTTGGGGGAGAGACCCAGTACTTC; D gene: TRBD1; clone size: NA; V gene: TRBV4-2; J gene: TRBJ2-5
CDR3 protein: CASSRHVGTGGIEQYF; CDR3 DNA: TGTGCCAGCAGCCGTCATGTAGGGACAGGTGGAATCGAGCAGTACTTC; D gene: TRBD1; clone size: NA; V gene: TRBV11-2; J gene: TRBJ2-7
CDR3 protein: CASSLGGGSTDTQYF; CDR3 DNA: TGCGCCAGCAGCTTGGGAGGCGGGAGTACAGATACGCAGTATTTT; D gene: TRBD2; clone size: NA; V gene: TRBV5-1; J gene: TRBJ2-3
CDR3 protein: CSVEEGGLANYGYTF; CDR3 DNA: TGCAGCGTTGAAGAGGGGGGACTAGCTAACTATGGCTACACCTTC; D gene: NA; clone size: NA; V gene: TRBV29-1; J gene: TRBJ1-2
CDR3 protein: CASSLPGQGNTGELFF; CDR3 DNA: TGTGCCAGCAGCCTCCCCGGACAGGGTAACACCGGGGAGCTGTTTTTT; D gene: TRBD1; clone size: NA; V gene: TRBV6-6; J gene: TRBJ2-2
CDR3 protein: CASSSLTGGSYEQYF; CDR3 DNA: TGTGCCAGCAGTTCCTTGACAGGGGGCTCCTACGAGCAGTACTTC; D gene: TRBD1; clone size: once; V gene: TRBV28; J gene: TRBJ2-7
CDR3 protein: CAALAAGLAGTDTQYF; CDR3 DNA: TGTGCCGCGCTCGCCGCGGGACTAGCTGGCACAGATACGCAGTATTTT; D gene: TRBD2; clone size: NA; V gene: TRBV28; J gene: TRBJ2-3
CDR3 protein: CASSRAGPTGELFF; CDR3 DNA: TGCGCCAGCAGCCGAGCGGGGCCCACCGGGGAGCTGTTTTTT; D gene: TRBD2; clone size: NA; V gene: TRBV4-3; J gene: TRBJ2-2
CDR3 protein: CASSSLTLEAFF; CDR3 DNA: TGTGCCAGCAGCTCCCTGACACTTGAAGCTTTCTTT; D gene: NA; clone size: NA; V gene: TRBV11-2; J gene: TRBJ1-1